Following are 22 T cell receptor beta chains from one sample sequenced in a study of a mutant IDH1 vaccine in newly diagnosed glioma. The antigens these receptors bind are not known. Indicated time point: week 11, during vaccination. It was 300 ug of mutant IDH1 20-mer peptide that made up each vaccine dose, given with topical imiquimod. The table came from immunoSEQ multiplex PCR; TCRdb's copy has only in-frame clones and leaves some out. This sample has about 22,000 clones, with roughly 91% found just once. Sequencing was performed on PBMCs, taken from a glioma patient whose treatment included an IDH1 peptide vaccine. The origin of the receptors is a woman aged 40 to 50 with glioma.

This chain links TRBV5-1 with TRBJ1-2, with 10 nucleotides matching TRBD1. Germline V gene lookup returns CDR1 SGHRS and CDR2 YFSETQ. V was clipped by 1 base and J by 2 bases; unmatched bases: 8. This CDR3 is built from 17 residues. The CDR3 DNA reads TGCGCCAGCAGCTTGACTTCCAGGACAGGGGGGAACTATGGCTACACCTTC. It specifies CASSLTSRTGGNYGYTF.

The chain links TRBV4-1 to TRBJ2-7, with D possibly TRBD1 on 7 matching bases. Germline CDR1 is MGHRA and CDR2 is YSYEKL. The CDR3 is 16 residues long. Trimming pared 0 bases from V and 7 bases from J, leaving 19 bases between. CDR3 DNA sequence: TGCGCCAGCAGCCAAGATGAGCCTAGCGCAGGGGGGGAGCAGTACTTC. Protein sequence: CASSQDEPSAGGEQYF.

This clone turned up a few times. This sample also contains other DNA sequences that code for the same CDR3. In nucleotides, the CDR3 is TGTGCCAGCAGCCAAGATCTAGGACAGGGTAACACTGAAGCTTTCTTT. This translates into CASSQDLGQGNTEAFF. The gene calls are TRBV14 and TRBJ1-1, with 8 positions matching TRBD1. The length of the CDR3 is 16 residues. J lost 2 bases, V lost 0 bases, and 5 bases had no gene match. The germline V gene encodes CDR1 SGHDN and CDR2 FVKESK.

V usage is TRBV28 and J usage is TRBJ2-7, with 7 bases lining up with TRBD2. The V segment lost 2 bases and the J segment 5 bases; nucleotides outside the gene matches: 3. Germline values: CDR1 MDHEN, CDR2 SYDVKM. There are 13 residues in the CDR3. CDR3 DNA sequence: TGTGCCAGCAGTTTACCCACTAGCGACGAGCAGTACTTC. It yields the protein CASSLPTSDEQYF. Full variable domain (missing parts from reference TRBV28 and TRBJ2-7): DVKVTQSSRYLVKRTGEKVFLECVQDMDHENMFWYRQDPGLGLRLIYFSYDVKMKEKGDIPEGYSVSREKKERFSLILESASTNQTSMYLCASSLPTSDEQYFGPGTRLTVT.

The chain combines TRBV5-4 with TRBJ1-2, with a tentative D call TRBD1 (5 bases). The CDR3 consists of 14 residues. V lost 2 bases to trimming and J lost 4 bases, with 12 bases between them. In germline, CDR1 is SGHNT, CDR2 YYREEE (reference sequence). The CDR3 DNA reads as TGTGCCAGCAGCTTCCCGGGACTGATCTATGGCTACACCTTC. Protein: CASSFPGLIYGYTF.

This clone appeared a single time. In DNA, the CDR3 is TGTGCCAGCAGGCGAACAGACGTAGCTACTGAAGCTTTCTTT. It encodes CASRRTDVATEAFF. This chain uses TRBV25-1 with TRBJ1-1; no firm D call. The germline CDR1 and CDR2 sequences are MGHDK and SYGVNS. Trimming cost V 6 bases and J 5 bases, with 16 bases left between them. The CDR3 length is 14 residues.

On this clone: The junction differs from germline at one of its ends, possibly a read error. This chain joins TRBV5-6 and TRBJ1-3; D uncertain. Per germline, CDR1 SGHDT and CDR2 YYEEEE. This CDR3 has 14 amino acids. CDR3 sequence reads: CASTLARSGNTIYF. CDR3 DNA: TGTGCCAGCACCTTGGCCCGGTCTGGAAACACCATATATTTT.

The chain couples TRBV19 to TRBJ1-1, with D unresolved. The germline gives CDR1 LNHDA, CDR2 SQIVND (reference sequence). V lost 6 bases to trimming and J lost 3 bases, with 17 bases between them. The CDR3 is 15 residues long. The CDR3 sequence is CASRIRVSGHTEAFF. Here the CDR3 DNA reads TGTGCCAGTAGAATCCGCGTCTCCGGTCACACTGAAGCTTTCTTT.

This chain uses TRBV4-3 with TRBJ2-3; maybe TRBD2 (5 bases). Per germline, CDR1 LGHNA and CDR2 YSLEER. V lost 1 base to trimming and J lost 3 bases, with 8 bases between them. The CDR3 consists of 14 residues. CDR3 nucleotide sequence: TGCGCCAGCAGCCAAGGAGGGTCTACAGATACGCAGTATTTT. This gives the protein CASSQGGSTDTQYF.

The CDR3, as DNA: TGCGCCAGCAGCTTGGCCCCTAGCGGGGGTACCGGGGAGCTGTTTTTT. This codes for CASSLAPSGGTGELFF. The genes are TRBV5-1 and TRBJ2-2; 10 bases align to TRBD2. CDR3 length: 16 amino acids. J lost 5 bases, V lost 0 bases, and 4 bases had no gene match. Germline V CDR1 and CDR2: SGHRS, YFSETQ.

The chain links TRBV5-1 to TRBJ2-1; D gene uncertain. Trimming removed 4 bases from V and 9 bases from J, with 14 bases in between. The length of the CDR3 is 13 residues. Germline-derived CDR1 and CDR2 are SGHRS and YFSETQ. The CDR3 nucleotides are TGCGCCAGCAGCCCGCTCGGAGCAGTTGAGCAGTTCTTC. This translates into CASSPLGAVEQFF.

This chain links TRBV30 with TRBJ2-1; D could derive from TRBD1 or TRBD2 (8 bases each). The V end was cut by 1 base, the J end by 1 base, with 26 bases between. The length of the CDR3 is 20 residues. The germline V gene has CDR1 GTSNPN and CDR2 SVGIG (reference sequence). The CDR3 spells CAWSGGQDRGGGTSYNEQFF. Here the CDR3 DNA reads TGTGCCTGGAGTGGGGGACAGGACCGGGGGGGCGGGACGTCCTACAATGAGCAGTTCTTC.

This clone has only one observation. This chain connects TRBV30 to TRBJ2-3; a possible D gene is TRBD2 (6 bases). This CDR3 contains 16 residues. Germline CDR1 and CDR2: GTSNPN and SVGIG (reference sequence). V was clipped by 8 bases and J by 2 bases, with 23 bases between them. Here the CDR3 DNA reads TGTGCCACCGGGAAGACCCCGGGACTCAACACAGATACGCAGTATTTT. Protein: CATGKTPGLNTDTQYF. The whole variable domain, remainder taken from reference TRBV30 and TRBJ2-3, is SQTIHQWPATLVQPVGSPLSLECTVEGTSNPNLYWYRQAAGRGLQLLFYSVGIGQISSEVPQNLSASRPQDRQFILSSKKLLLSDSGFYLCATGKTPGLNTDTQYFGPGTRLTVL.

The V call is TRBV18, the J call TRBJ1-2; D ambiguous. This CDR3 has 16 amino acids. Looked up from germline, CDR1 is KGHSH and CDR2 is LQKENI. V was shortened by 2 bases and J by 7 bases, with 20 bases between the two germline ends. The CDR3: CASSPIPRGPTVGYTF. CDR3 DNA: TGTGCCAGCTCACCAATCCCCCGAGGCCCGACTGTTGGCTACACCTTC.

This clone was picked up one time. J is TRBJ2-3 and V is TRBV5-1, with TRBD1 matching over 7 bases. With V trimmed by 4 bases and J by 5 bases, 7 bases remained unmatched. CDR3 size: 14 residues. From germline, CDR1 is SGHRS and CDR2 YFSETQ. The CDR3 DNA reads TGCGCCAGCAGCACCCGGGACAGAGGAGATACGCAGTATTTT. It yields the protein CASSTRDRGDTQYF.

The V gene is TRBV4-3, the J gene TRBJ1-5; TRBD1 is a possible D gene (5 bases). This CDR3 has 14 residues. V gave up 1 base and J gave up 5 bases, with 9 bases separating them. The V gene's germline CDR1 is LGHNA and CDR2 YSLEER. In DNA form, the CDR3 reads TGCGCCAGCAGCCAAGTTGCGGGACATCAGCCCCAGCATTTT. Its protein is CASSQVAGHQPQHF.

The chain couples TRBV4-3 to TRBJ2-1, with D possibly called TRBD1 or TRBD2 (5 bases each). The CDR3 length is 16 residues. Germline CDR1 is LGHNA and CDR2 is YSLEER. V shed 1 base and J shed 2 bases, with 12 bases lying between them. CDR3 region: CASSQVGTATYNEQFF. The CDR3 coding sequence is TGCGCCAGCAGCCAAGTGGGGACGGCTACCTACAATGAGCAGTTCTTC.

V and J are TRBV10-3 and TRBJ1-2, with TRBD1 matching 8 bases. With V trimmed by 11 bases and J by 2 bases, 7 bases remained unmatched. The germline V gene encodes CDR1 ENHRY and CDR2 SYGVKD. This CDR3 is built from 13 residues. The CDR3 region has the DNA TGTGCCTCCCGCGGGACAGGCAACTATGGCTACACCTTC. Translated: CASRGTGNYGYTF.

This clone appeared once. The J gene is TRBJ2-7, the V gene TRBV7-2, with D perhaps TRBD1 (5 bases). There are 14 residues in the CDR3. V shed 2 bases and J shed 4 bases, with 12 bases lying between them. From germline, CDR1 is SGHTA and CDR2 FQGNSA. The CDR3 sequence: CASSLTRDQYEQYF. As DNA, the CDR3 is TGTGCCAGCAGCTTAACCAGGGATCAATACGAGCAGTACTTC.

The chain carries TRBV6-5 and TRBJ2-7; no clear D. Germline loops: CDR1 MNHEY, CDR2 SVGAGI. The CDR3 covers 16 residues. V lost 2 bases and J 0 bases, leaving 14 bases between the germline ends. CDR3 nucleotide sequence: TGTGCCAGCAGTTACAACGCGGAGCGCCACTCCTACGAGCAGTACTTC. This gives the protein CASSYNAERHSYEQYF.

The V call is TRBV10-3, the J call TRBJ1-1; D gene unclear. CDR1 and CDR2 (germline): ENHRY, SYGVKD. The germline V and J ends were trimmed by 6 bases and 3 bases, with 14 bases remaining between them. This CDR3 has 14 amino acids. CDR3 region: CAISPTARDTEAFF. DNA for the CDR3: TGTGCCATCAGCCCGACTGCTAGGGACACTGAAGCTTTCTTT.

The chain is built from TRBV29-1 and TRBJ2-7; weak D call: TRBD1 (6 bases). V lost 5 bases to trimming and J lost 3 bases, with 14 bases between them. The CDR3 has 13 amino acids. From germline, CDR1 is SQVTM and CDR2 ANQGSEA. The CDR3: CSVSSQGIYEQYF. In nucleotides, the CDR3 is TGCAGCGTTTCCTCCCAGGGGATCTACGAGCAGTACTTC.